The 26 T cell receptor beta chains given below trace back to one sample, sequenced in a study of blood T cell repertoires in COVID-19. Some clones are missing from TCRdb's copy, which holds only in-frame ones; the method was immunoSEQ multiplex PCR. This table holds 6,500 to 9,500 clones, around 80% found once. Sequenced input: peripheral blood. Every receptor here comes from a human donor in a cohort sampled during active COVID-19.

This clone was detected only a few times. This chain connects TRBV7-9 to TRBJ1-6; D ambiguous. The germline V gene encodes CDR1 SEHNR and CDR2 FQNEAQ (reference sequence). CDR3 length: 13 amino acids. Trimming removed 5 bases from V and 7 bases from J, with 9 bases in between. The CDR3 loop reads CASSAGMNSPLHF. In DNA, the CDR3 is TGTGCCAGCAGCGCGGGGATGAATTCACCCCTCCACTTT.

The chain joins TRBV4-1 to TRBJ1-4; 8 bases line up with TRBD1. The CDR3 has 17 residues. From germline, CDR1 is MGHRA and CDR2 YSYEKL. After removal of 5 bases from V and 1 base from J, the junction contained 9 bases not matched to a gene. Here the CDR3 reads CASSLLQGGGTNEKLFF. In DNA, the CDR3 is TGCGCCAGCAGCTTATTACAGGGGGGGGGAACTAATGAAAAACTGTTTTTT.

This chain joins TRBV24-1 and TRBJ2-5, with no clear D. CDR1 is KGHDR and CDR2 is SFDVKD in the germline V gene. V lost 4 bases, J lost 5 bases, and 13 bases lay in between. The CDR3 is made up of 14 amino acids. In DNA, the CDR3 is TGTGCCACCAGTGACCATATTACCGGGGAGACCCAGTACTTC. Encoded protein: CATSDHITGETQYF.

The CDR3 here is CASSYGGRTDTQYF. The CDR3 nucleotides read TGTGCCAGCAGTTACGGTGGCCGCACAGATACGCAGTATTTT. V and J are TRBV6-5 and TRBJ2-3; unclear D gene. V lost 2 bases and J lost 1, with 7 bases in between. Germline V CDR1 and CDR2: MNHEY, SVGAGI. This CDR3 has 14 amino acids.

This chain uses TRBV24-1 with TRBJ2-3, with TRBD1 matching over 9 bases. The V segment lost 0 bases and the J segment 2 bases; nucleotides outside the gene matches: 2. The CDR3 is 16 amino acids. From germline, CDR1 is KGHDR and CDR2 SFDVKD. CDR3 sequence: CATSDLTGGITDTQYF. The CDR3, as DNA: TGTGCCACCAGTGATTTGACAGGGGGCATCACAGATACGCAGTATTTT.

V is TRBV11-3 and J is TRBJ2-1, with D perhaps matching TRBD1 (6 bases). The CDR3 spans 13 residues. Deletions cut 3 bases from V and 9 bases from J, with 12 bases between. The V gene's germline CDR1 is SGHNT and CDR2 YENEEA. This CDR3 reads CASSFDRLGEQFF. The CDR3 region has the DNA TGTGCCAGCAGCTTCGACAGGTTGGGTGAGCAGTTCTTC. The whole variable domain, remainder taken from reference TRBV11-3 and TRBJ2-1, is EAGVVQSPRYKIIEKKQPVAFWCNPISGHNTLYWYLQNLGQGPELLIRYENEEAVDDSQLPKDRFSAERLKGVDSTLKIQPAELGDSAVYLCASSFDRLGEQFFGPGTRLTVL.

By its share, this clone is medium-sized. V is TRBV5-6 and J is TRBJ1-1, with D possibly being TRBD1 (5 bases). The CDR3 covers 15 residues. V shed 2 bases and J shed 2 bases, with 13 bases lying between them. The V gene's germline CDR1 is SGHDT and CDR2 YYEEEE. CDR3 nucleotide sequence: TGTGCCAGCAGCTTCACCCCCGGGGGAAACACTGAAGCTTTCTTT. Encoded protein: CASSFTPGGNTEAFF.

V is TRBV9 and J is TRBJ2-1; 10 bases are shared with TRBD2. Unmatched junction bases numbered 3, after V lost 0 bases and J lost 0 bases. Germline V lookup: CDR1 SGDLS, CDR2 YYNGEE. There are 17 residues in the CDR3. CDR3 sequence reads: CASSVGVAGGSYNEQFF. CDR3 sequence (DNA): TGTGCCAGCAGCGTAGGGGTAGCGGGGGGCTCCTACAATGAGCAGTTCTTC.

This chain uses TRBV7-2 with TRBJ1-5, with D perhaps matching TRBD1 (6 bases). CDR1 and CDR2 from the germline V gene are SGHTA and FQGNSA. V gave up 3 bases and J gave up 0 bases, with 12 bases separating them. The CDR3 length is 16 residues. The CDR3 coding sequence is TGTGCCAGCAGCTTTTTCAGGGGTACTAGCAATCAGCCCCAGCATTTT. Its translation: CASSFFRGTSNQPQHF.

This chain links TRBV19 with TRBJ2-3; TRBD2 matches at 13 bases. J was trimmed by 4 bases and V by 3 bases; bases with no gene match: 1. CDR1 and CDR2 from the germline V gene are LNHDA and SQIVND (reference sequence). The length of the CDR3 is 15 residues. CDR3 loop: CASSIGLAGADTQYF. CDR3 DNA: TGTGCCAGTAGTATCGGACTAGCGGGAGCAGATACGCAGTATTTT.

The CDR3 is CASSSKGAGLSETQYF. The CDR3 DNA reads TGTGCCAGCAGCTCAAAGGGGGCGGGGTTGAGCGAGACCCAGTACTTC. The chain has TRBV27 and TRBJ2-5; possibly TRBD1 for D (7 bases). The V end was cut by 6 bases, the J end by 5 bases, with 22 bases between. CDR3 length: 16 amino acids. Germline-derived CDR1 and CDR2 are MNHEY and SMNVEV (reference sequence).

This chain uses TRBV18 with TRBJ2-5; possible D gene TRBD2, 6 bases. Germline assignment: CDR1 KGHSH and CDR2 LQKENI. Trimming took off 3 bases at V and 5 bases at J, with 16 bases between the two ends. The CDR3 has 15 residues. The CDR3 sequence: CASSPLGLGVETQYF. CDR3 nucleotides: TGTGCCAGCTCACCCCTGGGACTGGGGGTGGAGACCCAGTACTTC.

The V gene is TRBV18, the J gene TRBJ1-1; 7 bases fit TRBD1. Germline V lookup: CDR1 KGHSH, CDR2 LQKENI. The trim removed 1 base at V and 1 base at J, leaving 6 bases unmatched. The length of the CDR3 is 16 residues. The CDR3 region has the DNA TGTGCCAGCTCACCACGAACTTGGGACAGGAACACTGAAGCTTTCTTT. Its protein product is CASSPRTWDRNTEAFF.

V and J are TRBV25-1 and TRBJ2-3; 7 nucleotides agree with TRBD1. The CDR3 contains 18 residues. Germline-derived CDR1 and CDR2 are MGHDK and SYGVNS. The J segment lost 8 bases and the V segment lost 4 bases, leaving 21 bases of the junction unmatched. CDR3 sequence (DNA): TGTGCCAGCAGTGGACCCACCGGGACAGATTTAACTTTCAGTACGCAGTATTTT. Its translation is CASSGPTGTDLTFSTQYF.

This chain joins TRBV27 and TRBJ1-6; 9 bases are shared with TRBD1. CDR1 is MNHEY, CDR2 SMNVEV, per germline (reference sequence). This CDR3 is 14 amino acids long. V lost 3 bases and J lost 13; bases outside the gene matches: 7. This CDR3 is CASSFLGTGSPLHF. DNA for the CDR3: TGTGCCAGCAGTTTCCTGGGGACAGGGAGTCCCCTCCACTTT.

The V and J genes are TRBV29-1 and TRBJ1-3; 9 bases match TRBD1. After removal of 6 bases from V and 4 bases from J, the junction contained 7 bases not matched to a gene. CDR1 and CDR2 (germline): SQVTM, ANQGSEA. The CDR3 extends over 14 amino acids. The CDR3 loop reads CSVRGTGWGNTIYF. The CDR3 DNA sequence: TGCAGCGTCCGTGGGACAGGGTGGGGAAACACCATATATTTT.

The CDR3 DNA reads as TGTGCCAGCAGCTCGGACTTTAACACTGAAGCTTTCTTT. Amino acids: CASSSDFNTEAFF. The V gene is TRBV11-2, the J gene TRBJ1-1; D ambiguous. V lost 4 bases and J 2 bases, leaving 8 bases between the germline ends. The CDR3 runs to 13 residues. CDR1 is SGHAT, CDR2 FQNNGV, per germline.

J is TRBJ2-2 and V is TRBV11-2; D possibly corresponds to TRBD2 (5 bases). Deletions cut 5 bases from V and 5 bases from J, with 9 bases between. The germline CDR1 and CDR2 sequences are SGHAT and FQNNGV. The CDR3 length is 13 residues. Here the CDR3 DNA reads TGTGCCAGCAGCCTCACGGGGACCGGGGAGCTGTTTTTT. Protein product: CASSLTGTGELFF.

V usage is TRBV19 and J usage is TRBJ1-2; D gene uncertain. This CDR3 contains 15 residues. CDR1 LNHDA and CDR2 SQIVND come from the germline V gene (reference sequence). Deletions cut 4 bases from V and 4 bases from J, with 16 bases between. For the CDR3, the DNA is TGTGCCAGTAGTACCCCGGTGCCCCGGGGCTATGGCTACACCTTC. This encodes CASSTPVPRGYGYTF.

The rearrangement joins TRBV11-3 to TRBJ1-2; maybe TRBD1 (6 bases). The V gene's germline CDR1 is SGHNT and CDR2 YENEEA. Trimming removed 2 bases from V and 8 bases from J, with 12 bases in between. The CDR3 sequence is 13 residues long. CDR3 nucleotides: TGTGCCAGCAGCTTAAGGGGGGGCGGCGGCTACACCTTC. As protein: CASSLRGGGGYTF.

The chain joins TRBV18 to TRBJ1-4; D gene uncertain. CDR1 is KGHSH and CDR2 is LQKENI in the germline V gene. The CDR3 totals 12 residues. The V and J ends lost 5 bases and 7 bases respectively, with 8 bases between them. The DNA of the CDR3 is TGTGCCAGCTCAGATAATAGTGAAAAACTGTTTTTT. As protein: CASSDNSEKLFF.

V and J are TRBV28 and TRBJ2-2, with 7 bases identical to TRBD1. The ends lost 4 bases at V and 1 base at J; junction bases unmatched: 0. CDR1 is MDHEN, CDR2 SYDVKM, per germline. This CDR3 spans 14 amino acids. As DNA, the CDR3 is TGTGCCAGCAGTTGGACAGGGAACACCGGGGAGCTGTTTTTT. It translates to CASSWTGNTGELFF.

The chain uses TRBV5-5 and TRBJ2-7; 8 bases map to TRBD1. From germline, CDR1 is SGHKS and CDR2 YYEKEE (reference sequence). Trimming at V came to 1 base and at J to 5 bases, leaving 8 bases not matched to a gene. The CDR3 is 15 amino acids. CDR3 residues: CASSLSGRGLNEQYV. CDR3 DNA sequence: TGTGCCAGCAGCTTGTCTGGCAGGGGGCTCAACGAGCAGTACGTC.

This chain uses TRBV6-1 with TRBJ2-7; TRBD1 matches 10 bases. Germline loops: CDR1 MNHNS, CDR2 SASEGT. The CDR3 covers 15 residues. The J segment lost 0 bases and the V segment lost 2 bases, leaving 1 base of the junction unmatched. The CDR3 DNA reads TGTGCCAGCAGTGAATGGGACAGGGGCTCCTACGAGCAGTACTTC. Translation: CASSEWDRGSYEQYF.

This chain uses TRBV24-1 with TRBJ2-2; possibly TRBD1 for D (6 bases). This CDR3 region has 13 residues. The germline V gene encodes CDR1 KGHDR and CDR2 SFDVKD. The V gene lost 8 bases and the J gene lost 6 bases, with 12 bases spanning the gap. CDR3 sequence (DNA): TGTGCCACCAATAACAGGGTTCCCGGGGAGCTGTTTTTT. This sequence encodes CATNNRVPGELFF.

Only a few counts were recorded for this clone. The V gene is TRBV6-2 or TRBV6-3, the J gene TRBJ2-7; 11 bases fit TRBD2. The germline V gene has CDR1 MNHEY and CDR2 SVGEGT. V shed 0 bases, J shed 3 bases, and the junction held 7 bases outside the gene matches. This CDR3 has 17 residues. The CDR3 DNA is TGTGCCAGCAGTTACTCGAGTCTAGCGGGAGGCTACTACGAGCAGTACGTC. Its protein product is CASSYSSLAGGYYEQYV.